The clone carrying this T cell receptor (beta chain) appeared many times. Antigen: not known. These data are taken from a study of molecular identifiers for immune sequencing clone quantification. TCRdb itself ran the PCR reads through MiXCR, one entry per CDR3 protein. The sample comprises under 650,000 distinct CDR3 sequences, about 20% of which are singletons, and under 0.95% rests with the top ten. Regarding the study as a whole: Detection of one spiked Jurkat cell's TCR RNA reportedly worked in some 980,000 naive cells.

The length of the CDR3 is 14 residues. Trimming removed 1 base at V and 5 bases at J, with 12 bases between. CDR1 and CDR2 (germline): MNHEY, SVGEGT. Sequences were obtained from naive CD8+ T cells from blood, with Jurkat cell RNA spiked in. Indicated subset: FACS-sorted CD8+CD4-CCR7+CD45RA+ naive T cells. This receptor was identified in a human donor in good health. Some libraries in this study had Jurkat cell RNA spiked in. The gene calls are TRBV6-2 or TRBV6-3 and TRBJ2-7, with no clear D. The CDR3 nucleotides are TGTGCCAGCAGTTACTTGACCGTCGAGGACGAGCAGTACTTC. This codes for CASSYLTVEDEQYF.